Sequencing of this T cell receptor beta chain was carried out in a study of beta chain features in type 1 diabetes. This CDR3 is built from 14 residues. Germline CDR1 reads SGDLS; CDR2 reads YYNGEE. Trimming left V 0 bases short and J 5 bases short, with 12 bases between. This clone has only a few counts. Its target is not known. Reverse transcribing all isolated RNA meant expressed TCRB transcripts were sequenced. Generated by immunoSEQ multiplex PCR, the TCRdb table keeps only in-frame clones and is missing some. Among about 270,000 clones listed, roughly an eighth were seen once. Every single donor gave one heparinised blood draw, and these averaged about 116 mL. Overall study results and limits: A closer apparent resemblance between naive, central memory and Treg TCRB repertoires was seen in patients than in healthy donors. In all four CD4+ subsets, TCRB CDR3 length was significantly, moderately reduced in type 1 diabetes.

The receptor comes from a man aged 25-40 years with type 1 diabetes. The sequenced material came from naive CD4+ T cells from blood. This sequence joins TRBV9 and TRBJ2-7; D perhaps matches TRBD2 (5 bases). CDR3 sequence reads: CASSVDILAHEQYF. The CDR3 DNA follows: TGTGCCAGCAGCGTAGACATCCTAGCCCACGAGCAGTACTTC. Full variable domain (rest looked up from reference TRBV9 and TRBJ2-7): DSGVTQTPKHLITATGQRVTLRCSPRSGDLSVYWYQQSLDQGLQFLIQYYNGEERAKGNILERFSAQQFPDLHSELNLSSLELGDSALYFCASSVDILAHEQYFGPGTRLTVT.